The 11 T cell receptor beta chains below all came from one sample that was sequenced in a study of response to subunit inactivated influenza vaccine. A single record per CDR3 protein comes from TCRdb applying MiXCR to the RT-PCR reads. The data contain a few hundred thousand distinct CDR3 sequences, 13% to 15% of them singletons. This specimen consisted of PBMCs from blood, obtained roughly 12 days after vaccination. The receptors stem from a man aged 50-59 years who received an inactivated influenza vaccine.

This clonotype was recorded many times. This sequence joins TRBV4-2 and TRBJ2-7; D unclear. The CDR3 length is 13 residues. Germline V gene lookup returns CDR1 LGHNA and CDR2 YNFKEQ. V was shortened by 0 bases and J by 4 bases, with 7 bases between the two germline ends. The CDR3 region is CASSQDLAYEQYF. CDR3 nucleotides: TGTGCCAGCAGCCAAGATTTGGCGTACGAGCAGTACTTC.

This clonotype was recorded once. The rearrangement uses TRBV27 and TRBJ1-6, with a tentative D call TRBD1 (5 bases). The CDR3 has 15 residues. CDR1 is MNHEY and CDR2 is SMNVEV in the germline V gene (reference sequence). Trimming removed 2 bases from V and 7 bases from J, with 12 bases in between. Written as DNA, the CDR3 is TGTGCCAGCAGTTTAGTAGGGACCTTCAATTCACCCCTCCACTTT. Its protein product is CASSLVGTFNSPLHF.

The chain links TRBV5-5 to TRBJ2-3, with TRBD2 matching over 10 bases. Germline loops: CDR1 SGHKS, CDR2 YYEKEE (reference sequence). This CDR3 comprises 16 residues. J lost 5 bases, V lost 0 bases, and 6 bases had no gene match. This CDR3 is CASSLATSGIQDTQYF. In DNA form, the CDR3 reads TGTGCCAGCAGCTTGGCCACTAGCGGGATTCAAGATACGCAGTATTTT.

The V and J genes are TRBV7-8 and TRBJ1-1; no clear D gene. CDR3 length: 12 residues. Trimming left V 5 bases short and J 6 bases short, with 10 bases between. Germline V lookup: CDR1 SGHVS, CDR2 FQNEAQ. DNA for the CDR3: TGTGCCAGCAGCCACATTGGCCCTGAAGCTTTCTTT. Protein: CASSHIGPEAFF.

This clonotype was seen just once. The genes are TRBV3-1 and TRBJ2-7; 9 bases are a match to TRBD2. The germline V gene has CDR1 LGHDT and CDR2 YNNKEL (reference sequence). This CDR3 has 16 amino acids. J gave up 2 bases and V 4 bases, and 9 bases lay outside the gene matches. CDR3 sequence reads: CASSPAQRGATYEQYF. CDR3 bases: TGTGCCAGCAGCCCTGCCCAGCGGGGGGCCACCTACGAGCAGTACTTC.

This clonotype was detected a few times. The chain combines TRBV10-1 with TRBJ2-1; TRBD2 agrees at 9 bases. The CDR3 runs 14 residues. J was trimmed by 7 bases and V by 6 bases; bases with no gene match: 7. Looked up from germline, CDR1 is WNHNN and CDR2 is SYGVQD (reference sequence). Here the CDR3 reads CASSSAGGGNEQFF. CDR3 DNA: TGCGCCAGCAGCTCAGCGGGGGGCGGGAATGAGCAGTTCTTC.

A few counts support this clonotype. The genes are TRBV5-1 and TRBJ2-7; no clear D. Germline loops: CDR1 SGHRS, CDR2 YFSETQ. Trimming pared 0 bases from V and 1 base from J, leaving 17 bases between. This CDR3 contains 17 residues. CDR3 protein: CASSLDPLWTDSYEQYF. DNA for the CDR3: TGCGCCAGCAGCTTGGATCCTCTATGGACGGATTCCTACGAGCAGTACTTC.

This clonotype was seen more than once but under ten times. CDR3 protein: CASRHRIKQSSGANVLTF. CDR3 DNA sequence: TGTGCCAGCAGACACAGGATTAAGCAAAGCTCTGGGGCCAACGTCCTGACTTTC. The chain links TRBV6-1 to TRBJ2-6, with D perhaps TRBD1 (5 bases). Per germline, CDR1 MNHNS and CDR2 SASEGT. CDR3 size: 18 residues. V dropped 6 bases and J dropped 0 bases, with 18 bases sitting between them.

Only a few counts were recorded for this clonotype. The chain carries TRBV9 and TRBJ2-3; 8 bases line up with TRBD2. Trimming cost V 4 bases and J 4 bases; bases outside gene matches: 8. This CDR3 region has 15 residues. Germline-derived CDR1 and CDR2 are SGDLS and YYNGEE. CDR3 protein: CASSPGLAGPDTQYF. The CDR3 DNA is TGTGCCAGCAGCCCCGGGCTAGCGGGTCCAGATACGCAGTATTTT.

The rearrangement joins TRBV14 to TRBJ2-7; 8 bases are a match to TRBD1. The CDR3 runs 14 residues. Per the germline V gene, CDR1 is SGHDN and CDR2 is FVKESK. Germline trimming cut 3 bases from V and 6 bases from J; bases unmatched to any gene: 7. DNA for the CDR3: TGTGCCAGCAGCCACTTGACAGGGGATATCGAGCAGTACTTC. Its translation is CASSHLTGDIEQYF.

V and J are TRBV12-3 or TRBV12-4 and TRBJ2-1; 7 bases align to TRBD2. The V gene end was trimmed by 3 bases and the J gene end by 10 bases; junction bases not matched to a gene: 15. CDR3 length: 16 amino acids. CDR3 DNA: TGTGCCAGCAGTTTCTACGGGACTAACCAGTACAGGGAGCAGTTCTTC. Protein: CASSFYGTNQYREQFF.